Listed here are 32 T cell receptor beta chains from one sample, sequenced in a study of blood T cells in healthy people across ages. A second about 7 to 12 cycle PCR used barcoded and J-beta primers. TCRdb analysed the 5' RACE reads with MiXCR anew, one entry per CDR3 protein. This table has hundreds of thousands of distinct CDR3 sequences, 58% appearing once. The specimen sequenced was blood. All receptors come from a young man in good health.

The chain couples TRBV20-1 to TRBJ2-7, with TRBD2 as a possible D gene (6 bases). Trimming removed 6 bases at V and 1 base at J, with 13 bases between. The CDR3 is 13 amino acids. Germline CDR1 and CDR2: DFQATT and SNEGSKA (reference sequence). CDR3: CSAPIRGSYEQYF. In DNA form, the CDR3 reads TGCAGTGCCCCGATCCGGGGGTCCTACGAGCAGTACTTC.

The genes are TRBV20-1 and TRBJ1-5, with D possibly being TRBD1 (6 bases). The CDR3 covers 17 residues. Between the trimmed V and J ends, which lost 1 base and 3 bases, there was a span of 19 bases. Germline loops: CDR1 DFQATT, CDR2 SNEGSKA (reference sequence). In DNA form, the CDR3 reads TGCAGTGCTAGAGGAGAACAGGGCAAAACCATCAATCAGCCCCAGCATTTT. The encoded protein is CSARGEQGKTINQPQHF.

The chain joins TRBV29-1 to TRBJ2-3; TRBD1 agrees at 8 bases. The trim removed 5 bases at V and 3 bases at J, leaving 7 bases unmatched. The V gene's germline CDR1 is SQVTM and CDR2 ANQGSEA. The CDR3 covers 14 residues. The CDR3 DNA reads TGCAGCGTTCAGACAGGGGTGGGTACAGATACGCAGTATTTT. It is translated as CSVQTGVGTDTQYF.

The chain combines TRBV20-1 with TRBJ2-3; 9 bases fit TRBD2. J gave up 7 bases and V 6 bases, and 11 bases lay outside the gene matches. Germline CDR1 and CDR2: DFQATT and SNEGSKA (reference sequence). This CDR3 contains 14 residues. The CDR3 sequence is CSALAGEVGNTQYF. The CDR3 nucleotides are TGCAGTGCCTTAGCGGGAGAGGTTGGAAATACGCAGTATTTT.

The chain joins TRBV9 to TRBJ2-3; maybe TRBD2 (5 bases). The CDR3 has 13 amino acids. V lost 3 bases, J lost 4 bases, and 9 bases lay in between. Germline loops: CDR1 SGDLS, CDR2 YYNGEE. The CDR3 here is CASSGGPSDTQYF. The CDR3 region has the DNA TGTGCCAGCAGCGGAGGGCCCTCAGATACGCAGTATTTT.

This chain connects TRBV4-2 to TRBJ1-2, with 7 nucleotides matching TRBD1. CDR1 is LGHNA, CDR2 YNFKEQ, per germline. V was pared by 4 bases and J by 3 bases, with 8 bases of the junction left unmatched. The CDR3 is 15 residues long. The CDR3 DNA reads TGTGCCAGCAGCCGAGCACAGGGGATTGACTATGGCTACACCTTC. Protein: CASSRAQGIDYGYTF.

The V gene is TRBV4-2, the J gene TRBJ1-2, with no clear D. This CDR3 has 15 amino acids. Per the germline V gene, CDR1 is LGHNA and CDR2 is YNFKEQ. The V end lost 1 base, the J end lost 2 bases, and 11 bases lay between the germline ends. Written as DNA, the CDR3 is TGTGCCAGCAGCCAAGCGGCCGACCAGAACTATGGCTACACCTTC. This encodes CASSQAADQNYGYTF.

The chain couples TRBV10-3 to TRBJ2-3; TRBD1 agrees at 7 bases. The germline CDR1 and CDR2 sequences are ENHRY and SYGVKD. V was clipped by 10 bases and J by 2 bases; unmatched bases: 6. CDR3 length equals 13 residues. CDR3 region: CATQTGATDTQYF. CDR3 coding DNA: TGTGCCACCCAAACAGGGGCCACAGATACGCAGTATTTT.

This clonotype came up once. This chain uses TRBV20-1 with TRBJ2-7; D perhaps matches TRBD1 (6 bases). The CDR3 runs 12 residues. Per the germline V gene, CDR1 is DFQATT and CDR2 is SNEGSKA (reference sequence). V lost 4 bases to trimming and J lost 5 bases, with 12 bases between them. The CDR3 loop reads CSANAPGDEQYF. In DNA, the CDR3 is TGCAGTGCTAACGCCCCAGGGGACGAGCAGTACTTC.

The sample holds one count of this clonotype. DNA for the CDR3: TGCAGTGCTAGAGATTGGCAGCGGGTCAATGAGCAGTTCTTC. Translated, it gives CSARDWQRVNEQFF. V gene TRBV20-1 combines with J gene TRBJ2-1; tentative D call: TRBD2 (6 bases). V lost 0 bases and J 6 bases, leaving 12 bases between the germline ends. Germline V gene data show CDR1 as DFQATT and CDR2 as SNEGSKA (reference sequence). The CDR3 is made up of 14 amino acids.

The chain joins TRBV10-3 to TRBJ2-1; 8 nucleotides align to TRBD2. V lost 3 bases to trimming and J lost 4 bases; unmatched junction nucleotides: 5. CDR1 and CDR2 from the germline V gene are ENHRY and SYGVKD. The CDR3 loop spans 15 amino acids. This CDR3 reads CAISDGTSMYNEQFF. In nucleotides, the CDR3 is TGTGCCATCAGTGACGGGACTAGTATGTACAATGAGCAGTTCTTC.

This chain uses TRBV4-3 with TRBJ1-4, with 9 positions matching TRBD1. The CDR3 consists of 17 residues. From germline, CDR1 is LGHNA and CDR2 YSLEER. The V segment lost 0 bases and the J segment 5 bases; nucleotides outside the gene matches: 7. CDR3 region: CASSQDFIGTGNEKLFF. The CDR3 DNA is TGCGCCAGCAGCCAAGATTTTATCGGGACAGGGAATGAAAAACTGTTTTTT.

The chain employs TRBV28 and TRBJ2-5, with D perhaps matching TRBD2 (6 bases). The J call is in doubt because the DNA end fits TRBJ2-7 better. Germline-derived CDR1 and CDR2 are MDHEN and SYDVKM. The CDR3 length is 15 residues. This chain's CDR3 is CASSLGGARRYEQYF. The CDR3 DNA sequence: TGTGCCAGCAGTTTGGGAGGAGCGAGAAGGTACGAGCAGTACTTC.

The chain links TRBV27 to TRBJ1-5; possible D gene TRBD1, 5 bases. Germline V lookup: CDR1 MNHEY, CDR2 SMNVEV (reference sequence). The V gene lost 5 bases and the J gene lost 7 bases, with 12 bases spanning the gap. This CDR3 is built from 13 residues. The CDR3 protein is CASSGGSGQPQHF. As DNA, the CDR3 is TGTGCCAGCAGTGGGGGGAGCGGCCAGCCCCAGCATTTT.

This chain uses TRBV29-1 with TRBJ2-7; D ambiguous. The closer fit of TRBJ2-5 to the DNA end suggests the J call may be wrong. CDR1 SQVTM and CDR2 ANQGSEA come from the germline V gene. The CDR3 is made up of 12 amino acids. CDR3 nucleotide sequence: TGCAGCGCCGCGCCCGTCGGAGAGACCCAGTACTTC. It is translated as CSAAPVGETQYF.

The J gene is TRBJ2-1, the V gene TRBV20-1; the D gene is possibly TRBD2 (5 bases). The DNA end is a closer match to TRBJ2-7, so the J assignment may be wrong. In germline, CDR1 is DFQATT, CDR2 SNEGSKA (reference sequence). The CDR3 extends over 14 amino acids. The CDR3 spells CSARDQASLNEQYF. The CDR3 DNA reads TGCAGTGCTAGAGATCAGGCTAGCCTCAATGAGCAGTACTTC.

This chain uses TRBV6-5 with TRBJ1-2; D remains unclear. V was shortened by 2 bases and J by 3 bases, with 22 bases between the two germline ends. CDR3 length: 18 residues. Per the germline V gene, CDR1 is MNHEY and CDR2 is SVGAGI. The CDR3 here is CASSYRTRARRGDYGYTF. The CDR3 DNA sequence: TGTGCCAGCAGTTACCGCACTAGGGCCCGGCGAGGAGACTATGGCTACACCTTC.

The V and J genes are TRBV7-2 and TRBJ2-5; possible D gene TRBD1, 7 bases. Germline V gene lookup returns CDR1 SGHTA and CDR2 FQGNSA. The CDR3 covers 16 residues. The V end was cut by 6 bases, the J end by 12 bases, with 29 bases between. The CDR3 loop reads CASRKTGRATTGEEYF. DNA for the CDR3: TGTGCCAGCAGAAAGACAGGGCGAGCAACTACGGGGGAGGAGTACTTC.

In this sample, this clonotype turned up a few times. The chain is built from TRBV10-3 and TRBJ2-1, with 12 bases matching TRBD2. With 4 bases clipped from V and 0 bases from J, the junction kept 4 bases outside the gene matches. Per the germline V gene, CDR1 is ENHRY and CDR2 is SYGVKD. The CDR3 runs to 17 residues. The CDR3 DNA reads as TGTGCCATCAGTGGGACTAGCGGGACATACTCCTACAATGAGCAGTTCTTC. Translating gives CAISGTSGTYSYNEQFF.

This clonotype showed up just a few times. The chain combines TRBV15 with TRBJ2-1; no firm D call. V gave up 3 bases and J gave up 9 bases, with 9 bases separating them. Germline V gene lookup returns CDR1 LNHNV and CDR2 YYDKDF (reference sequence). The CDR3 contains 12 residues. In DNA form, the CDR3 reads TGTGCCACCAGCAGTGGGGATGCTGAGCAGTTCTTC. Translating it yields CATSSGDAEQFF. The complete variable domain, with remaining parts taken from reference TRBV15 and TRBJ2-1, reads DAMVIQNPRYQVTQFGKPVTLSCSQTLNHNVMYWYQQKSSQAPKLLFHYYDKDFNNEADTPDNFQSRRPNTSFCFLDIRSPGLGDTAMYLCATSSGDAEQFFGPGTRLTVL.

This clonotype has only a few counts. The rearrangement joins TRBV29-1 to TRBJ1-5, with 8 positions matching TRBD1. CDR1 is SQVTM and CDR2 is ANQGSEA in the germline V gene. The junction had 4 bases not matched to a gene; V was cut back by 4 bases and J by 5 bases. The CDR3 totals 13 residues. CDR3 bases: TGCAGCGTTGGGACAGGGAAGGATCAGCCCCAGCATTTT. Protein product: CSVGTGKDQPQHF.

The chain combines TRBV28 with TRBJ2-7; D might be TRBD2 (5 bases). V was trimmed by 7 bases and J by 0 bases, leaving 16 bases between them. The CDR3 consists of 15 residues. Looked up from germline, CDR1 is MDHEN and CDR2 is SYDVKM. CDR3 loop: CASTTSGASSYEQYF. CDR3 bases: TGTGCCAGCACCACAAGCGGAGCGAGCTCCTACGAGCAGTACTTC.

This rearrangement joins TRBV7-9 to TRBJ2-1; 10 nucleotides line up with TRBD2. The ends lost 6 bases at V and 7 bases at J; junction bases unmatched: 12. The CDR3 extends over 16 amino acids. Germline V gene sequence: CDR1 SEHNR, CDR2 FQNEAQ (reference sequence). The CDR3 region is CASRQRLAGGENEQFF. The CDR3 DNA is TGTGCCAGCAGGCAACGACTAGCGGGTGGTGAGAATGAGCAGTTCTTC. The full variable domain, its missing parts supplied by reference TRBV7-9 and TRBJ2-1, is DTGVSQNPRHKITKRGQNVTFRCDPISEHNRLYWYRQTLGQGPEFLTYFQNEAQLEKSRLLSDRFSAERPKGSFSTLEIQRTEQGDSAMYLCASRQRLAGGENEQFFGPGTRLTVL.

The gene calls are TRBV14 and TRBJ2-5, with TRBD2 identical over 10 bases. Trimming cost V 4 bases and J 5 bases; bases outside gene matches: 7. Germline-derived CDR1 and CDR2 are SGHDN and FVKESK. The CDR3 runs 15 residues. For the CDR3, the DNA is TGTGCCAGCAGCCGATTAGCGGGAGGTGCGGAGACCCAGTACTTC. Its protein is CASSRLAGGAETQYF.

The chain carries TRBV5-1 and TRBJ2-1; D possibly uses TRBD1 or TRBD2 (6 bases each). Germline V lookup: CDR1 SGHRS, CDR2 YFSETQ. V was trimmed by 5 bases and J by 4 bases, leaving 16 bases between them. The CDR3 covers 15 residues. DNA of the CDR3: TGCGCCAGCAGTGGGAGGACAGATAATTACAATGAGCAGTTCTTC. It codes for CASSGRTDNYNEQFF. Using reference TRBV5-1 and TRBJ2-1 for the parts outside the CDR3, the full variable domain is KAGVTQTPRYLIKTRGQQVTLSCSPISGHRSVSWYQQTPGQGLQFLFEYFSETQRNKGNFPGRFSGRQFSNSRSEMNVSTLELGDSALYLCASSGRTDNYNEQFFGPGTRLTVL.

This clonotype was seen a single time. The rearrangement joins TRBV7-8 to TRBJ1-2, with a tentative D call TRBD1 (5 bases). The CDR3 runs to 15 residues. The germline V and J ends were trimmed by 4 bases and 1 base, with 13 bases remaining between them. Germline CDR1 SGHVS, CDR2 FQNEAQ. The CDR3 region has the DNA TGTGCCAGCAGCTCCCGTCGAGACAGTAACTATGGCTACACCTTC. Translated: CASSSRRDSNYGYTF.

This rearrangement joins TRBV12-3 or TRBV12-4 to TRBJ2-2; 7 bases line up with TRBD2. After removal of 3 bases from V and 5 bases from J, the junction contained 6 bases not matched to a gene. CDR3 length: 15 residues. The CDR3, as DNA: TGTGCCAGCAGTTTTTTTGGGGGAGGGACCGGGGAGCTGTTTTTT. Protein product: CASSFFGGGTGELFF.

The gene calls are TRBV12-3 or TRBV12-4 and TRBJ2-3, with 9 positions matching TRBD2. This CDR3 has 15 residues. V lost 5 bases, J lost 4 bases, and 7 bases stayed unmatched. The CDR3 coding sequence is TGTGCCAGCAGTCTTCAGCGGGGGGCGGCAGATACGCAGTATTTT. Translated, it gives CASSLQRGAADTQYF.

The rearrangement uses TRBV5-1 and TRBJ1-2; D not resolved. Trimming took off 6 bases at V and 2 bases at J, with 11 bases between the two ends. The germline V gene has CDR1 SGHRS and CDR2 YFSETQ. This CDR3 comprises 13 residues. The CDR3: CASTQDGNYGYTF. The CDR3 bases are TGCGCCAGCACTCAAGACGGGAACTATGGCTACACCTTC.

The V gene is TRBV5-1, the J gene TRBJ1-1, with 8 bases fitting TRBD1. Germline V gene data show CDR1 as SGHRS and CDR2 as YFSETQ. The CDR3 length is 15 residues. V was pared by 3 bases and J by 10 bases, with 14 bases of the junction left unmatched. Here the CDR3 reads CASSSTGGSAFRAFF. CDR3 sequence (DNA): TGCGCCAGCAGCTCTACAGGGGGATCGGCTTTCCGAGCTTTCTTT.

This clonotype was counted between two and nine times. The V call is TRBV4-2, the J call TRBJ2-7, with a weak D call TRBD1 (7 bases). The V gene lost 4 bases and the J gene lost 3 bases, with 13 bases spanning the gap. CDR3 size: 14 residues. In germline, CDR1 is LGHNA, CDR2 YNFKEQ. In DNA form, the CDR3 reads TGTGCCAGCAGCCCCGCGGGGACAGTCTACGAGCAGTACTTC. This encodes CASSPAGTVYEQYF.

The gene calls are TRBV5-1 and TRBJ2-1; TRBD2 might be the D (5 bases). Trimming stripped 4 bases from V and 4 bases from J, with 24 bases between. There are 18 residues in the CDR3. Germline assignment: CDR1 SGHRS and CDR2 YFSETQ. The DNA for the CDR3 is TGCGCCAGCAGCCGCGGGCCTCCTGGGAGCATAGGTTACAATGAGCAGTTCTTC. Protein sequence: CASSRGPPGSIGYNEQFF.